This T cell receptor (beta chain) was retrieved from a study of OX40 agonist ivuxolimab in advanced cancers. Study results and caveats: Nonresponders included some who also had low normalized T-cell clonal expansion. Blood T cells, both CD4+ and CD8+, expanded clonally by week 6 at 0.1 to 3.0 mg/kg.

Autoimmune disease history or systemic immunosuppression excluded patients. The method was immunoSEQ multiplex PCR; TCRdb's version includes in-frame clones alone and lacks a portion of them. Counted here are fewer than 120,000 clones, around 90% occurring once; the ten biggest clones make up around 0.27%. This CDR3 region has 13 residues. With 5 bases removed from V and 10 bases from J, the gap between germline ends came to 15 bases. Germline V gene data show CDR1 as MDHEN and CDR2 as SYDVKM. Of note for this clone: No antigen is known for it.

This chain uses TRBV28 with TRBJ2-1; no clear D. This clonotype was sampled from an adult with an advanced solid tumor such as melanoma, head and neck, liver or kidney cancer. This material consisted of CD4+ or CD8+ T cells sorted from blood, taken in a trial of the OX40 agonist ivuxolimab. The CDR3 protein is CASSPYGSGEQFF. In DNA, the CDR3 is TGTGCCAGCAGTCCTTATGGTTCCGGGGAGCAGTTCTTC.